A few counts support the clone carrying this T cell receptor beta chain. The antigen is undetermined. The table came from immunoSEQ multiplex PCR; TCRdb's copy has only in-frame clones and leaves some out. Altogether some 350,000 clones are present, 85% to 90% being singletons, with the ten largest covering approximately 5%. Regarding treatment: some 20 received Ad26.COV2.S at low or high dose, single or two shots; roughly 5 received placebo; per-sample allocation not given. Day 63 following the first vaccine or placebo injection was when the samples were taken. Wuhan-strain spike was delivered by a replication-incompetent Ad26 vector. The sample comes from a study of Ad26.COV2.S vaccination and SARS-CoV-2 variants. Study-wide context: Dosing was one shot or two shots 56 days apart.

Overall study findings and caveats: The placebo group had lower spike-specific TCR breadth than the vaccine recipients did. Non-spike TCR breadth showed similarity between vaccine and placebo recipients.

This sequence was found in a person between 18 and 60 years old who received the Ad26.COV2.S COVID-19 vaccine or a placebo. The sample consisted of peripheral blood, taken in a trial of Ad26.COV2.S vaccine versus placebo.

DNA of the CDR3: TGTGCCAGCAGTTTCCTCATGAACACTGAAGCTTTCTTT. It codes for CASSFLMNTEAFF. The chain uses TRBV6-5 and TRBJ1-1, with unresolved D. Germline V gene lookup returns CDR1 MNHEY and CDR2 SVGAGI. The CDR3 consists of 13 residues. V was clipped by 4 bases and J by 0 bases, with 6 bases between them.